The 14 T cell receptor beta chains below all came from one sample that was sequenced in a study of control samples from healthy donors and cancer patients. Sequencing was performed with immunoSEQ multiplex PCR; in TCRdb, only in-frame clones are kept and a portion is missing. The sample includes 170,000 or so clones, 91% seen only once; the top ten take approximately 2%. Material for sequencing was blood. The receptors derive from a woman aged 40 to 50 in good health.

V usage is TRBV7-9 and J usage is TRBJ1-1; TRBD1 aligns across 7 bases. The germline CDR1 and CDR2 sequences are SEHNR and FQNEAQ (reference sequence). Trimming at V came to 0 bases and at J to 10 bases, leaving 5 bases not matched to a gene. CDR3 length: 13 residues. The CDR3 region has the DNA TGTGCCAGCAGCTTAGCGCAGGGGGTCCCAGCTTTCTTT. It translates to CASSLAQGVPAFF.

The V gene is TRBV5-1, the J gene TRBJ2-5; D is unresolved. Germline CDR1 and CDR2: SGHRS and YFSETQ. There are 14 residues in the CDR3. The V gene lost 1 base and the J gene lost 2 bases, with 9 bases spanning the gap. This CDR3 is CASSLLAAQETQYF. DNA of the CDR3: TGCGCCAGCAGCTTGCTGGCGGCTCAAGAGACCCAGTACTTC.

The chain has TRBV10-3 and TRBJ2-1, with D tentatively TRBD2 (6 bases). Trimming removed 4 bases from V and 2 bases from J, with 12 bases in between. The V gene's germline CDR1 is ENHRY and CDR2 SYGVKD. The CDR3 spans 15 residues. Written as DNA, the CDR3 is TGTGCCATCAGTGGCGGGGCCTTCGCCTACAATGAGCAGTTCTTC. Translating gives CAISGGAFAYNEQFF.

CDR3 nucleotide sequence: TGTGCCAGCAGTGAAAATGGGGTTTCCTACAATGAGCAGTTCTTC. It codes for CASSENGVSYNEQFF. The rearrangement links TRBV2 to TRBJ2-1, with no clear D. V was shortened by 2 bases and J by 1 base, with 9 bases between the two germline ends. The CDR3 totals 15 residues. Germline V gene data show CDR1 as SNHLY and CDR2 as FYNNEI.

This rearrangement joins TRBV5-4 to TRBJ2-5; 8 positions match TRBD1. CDR1 is SGHNT, CDR2 YYREEE, per germline (reference sequence). J lost 3 bases, V lost 4 bases, and 8 bases had no gene match. The CDR3 contains 15 residues. The CDR3 DNA reads as TGTGCCAGCAGCGTTGGAGGGACAGGAAAAGAGACCCAGTACTTC. Its translation is CASSVGGTGKETQYF.

The rearrangement links TRBV20-1 to TRBJ2-5; 12 bases are shared with TRBD2. The germline CDR1 and CDR2 sequences are DFQATT and SNEGSKA (reference sequence). V trimming: 3 bases; J trimming: 7 bases; junction bases outside the gene matches: 9. The CDR3 length is 15 residues. CDR3 sequence reads: CSASSTSGGTGTQYF. The CDR3 region has the DNA TGCAGTGCTAGTTCGACTAGCGGGGGTACGGGGACCCAGTACTTC.

V is TRBV5-6 and J is TRBJ1-6; 9 nucleotides line up with TRBD1. This CDR3 is built from 14 residues. Germline-derived CDR1 and CDR2 are SGHDT and YYEEEE. Trimming at V came to 2 bases and at J to 10 bases, leaving 4 bases not matched to a gene. The CDR3 is CASSFTGGGSPLHF. The CDR3 bases are TGTGCCAGCAGCTTCACAGGGGGCGGGTCACCCCTCCACTTT.

This chain links TRBV14 with TRBJ1-6, with unresolved D. V was cut by 4 bases and J by 9 bases, with 13 bases left in between. Germline V CDR1 and CDR2: SGHDN, FVKESK. The CDR3 loop spans 14 amino acids. The CDR3 region has the DNA TGTGCCAGCAGCCCATCGAGTGTGGGTTCACCCCTCCACTTT. Amino acid sequence: CASSPSSVGSPLHF.

This chain connects TRBV10-2 to TRBJ1-1, with a weak D call TRBD1 (5 bases). The CDR3 length is 16 residues. Trimming stripped 3 bases from V and 0 bases from J, with 14 bases between. Germline V CDR1 and CDR2: WSHSY, SAAADI. Here the CDR3 reads CASSEMGGNLNTEAFF. The CDR3 DNA is TGCGCCAGCAGTGAAATGGGGGGGAATTTGAACACTGAAGCTTTCTTT.

The V and J genes are TRBV13 and TRBJ2-1; 7 bases map to TRBD1. Germline CDR1 and CDR2: PRHDT and FYEKMQ (reference sequence). The CDR3 loop spans 15 amino acids. Trimming removed 5 bases from V and 4 bases from J; junction bases left unmatched: 8. The CDR3 sequence: CASSPPDRPYNEQFF. DNA for the CDR3: TGTGCCAGCAGCCCCCCGGACAGGCCTTACAATGAGCAGTTCTTC.

The J gene is TRBJ1-6, the V gene TRBV10-2; D not resolved. CDR1 is WSHSY and CDR2 is SAAADI in the germline V gene. Trimming pared 2 bases from V and 13 bases from J, leaving 12 bases between. The CDR3 totals 13 residues. CDR3 sequence reads: CASSEGRWTPLHF. The CDR3 region has the DNA TGCGCCAGCAGTGAGGGCAGGTGGACGCCCCTCCACTTT.

This chain joins TRBV19 and TRBJ2-7; D call uncertain. The V gene's germline CDR1 is LNHDA and CDR2 SQIVND (reference sequence). The CDR3 spans 13 residues. Between the trimmed V and J ends, which lost 1 base and 2 bases, there was a span of 6 bases. The DNA of the CDR3 is TGTGCCAGTAGTATAGGGGCCCCCTACGAGCAGTACTTC. Translation: CASSIGAPYEQYF. Full variable domain (remainder filled in from reference TRBV19 and TRBJ2-7): DGGITQSPKYLFRKEGQNVTLSCEQNLNHDAMYWYRQDPGQGLRLIYYSQIVNDFQKGDIAEGYSVSREKKESFPLTVTSAQKNPTAFYLCASSIGAPYEQYFGPGTRLTVT.

The V and J genes are TRBV19 and TRBJ2-3; D is possibly TRBD2 (6 bases). This CDR3 has 12 amino acids. CDR1 is LNHDA and CDR2 is SQIVND in the germline V gene (reference sequence). Trimming cost V 4 bases and J 5 bases, with 7 bases left between them. The CDR3 region is CASSRGGDTQYF. The CDR3 region has the DNA TGTGCCAGTAGTAGGGGAGGAGATACGCAGTATTTT.

The chain joins TRBV11-2 to TRBJ1-3, with D perhaps TRBD1 (6 bases). The CDR3 is made up of 15 amino acids. The germline gives CDR1 SGHAT, CDR2 FQNNGV. Trimming removed 4 bases at V and 4 bases at J, with 14 bases between. The CDR3 region has the DNA TGTGCCAGCAGCTACAGGGTCTCGGGGGGAAACACCATATATTTT. Translation gives CASSYRVSGGNTIYF. The variable domain in full, completed from reference TRBV11-2 and TRBJ1-3, reads EAGVAQSPRYKIIEKRQSVAFWCNPISGHATLYWYQQILGQGPKLLIQFQNNGVVDDSQLPKDRFSAERLKGVDSTLKIQPAKLEDSAVYLCASSYRVSGGNTIYFGEGSWLTVV.